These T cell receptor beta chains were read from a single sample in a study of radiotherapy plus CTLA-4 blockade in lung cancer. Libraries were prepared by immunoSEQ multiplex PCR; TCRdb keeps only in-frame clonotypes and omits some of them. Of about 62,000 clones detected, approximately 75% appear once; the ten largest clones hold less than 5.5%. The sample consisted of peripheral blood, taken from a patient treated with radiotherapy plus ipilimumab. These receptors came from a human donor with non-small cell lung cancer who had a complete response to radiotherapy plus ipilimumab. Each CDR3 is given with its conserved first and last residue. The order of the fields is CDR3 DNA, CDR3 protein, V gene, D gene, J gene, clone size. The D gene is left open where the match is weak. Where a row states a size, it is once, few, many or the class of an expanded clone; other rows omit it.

TGCGCCAGCAGCCACGGTGGCTCCTACAATGAGCAGTTCTTC	CASSHGGSYNEQFF	TRBV4-1	NA	TRBJ2-1	NA
TGTGCCAGCAGCACCGGACTAGCGGGTCAAGAGACCCAGTACTTC	CASSTGLAGQETQYF	TRBV7-2	TRBD2	TRBJ2-5	NA
TGTGCCAGCAGCTTAGCGGGGGGACACCAGCCCCAGCATTTT	CASSLAGGHQPQHF	TRBV7-2	NA	TRBJ1-5	few
TGTGCCAGCAGTTATAGCGGGAGTAGCACAGATACGCAGTATTTT	CASSYSGSSTDTQYF	TRBV6-5	TRBD2	TRBJ2-3	few
TGTGCCAGCAGCGTGACTAGCGGGATTGTCAATGAGCAGTTCTTC	CASSVTSGIVNEQFF	TRBV9	TRBD2	TRBJ2-1	NA
TGTGCCAGCAGCCGTTATGACAGGGGGCTTCATGATGAGCAGTTCTTC	CASSRYDRGLHDEQFF	TRBV14	TRBD1	TRBJ2-1	NA
TGTGCCAGCAGCTTAGGGCGAGCGGCCACCGGGGAGCTGTTTTTT	CASSLGRAATGELFF	TRBV11-2	NA	TRBJ2-2	NA
TGTGCCAGCAGCCCCCGCCAGCGGCAAGAGACCCAGTACTTC	CASSPRQRQETQYF	TRBV11-2	NA	TRBJ2-5	NA
TGTGCCAGTAGGACTCTTGAGGGGGGCAATCAGCCCCAGCATTTT	CASRTLEGGNQPQHF	TRBV19	NA	TRBJ1-5	NA
TGTGCCAGCAGCTTAAAACAGGCCTCTAGGGGGGCCAACGTCCTGACTTTC	CASSLKQASRGANVLTF	TRBV7-9	NA	TRBJ2-6	NA
TGTGCCAGCAGCGTAGGGACGGGAAACACAGATACGCAGTATTTT	CASSVGTGNTDTQYF	TRBV9	NA	TRBJ2-3	NA
TGTGCCAGCAGCCCAGCTGGGTGGCGCACAGATACGCAGTATTTT	CASSPAGWRTDTQYF	TRBV11-2	NA	TRBJ2-3	few
TGTGCCAGCAGTTACTCCAGGGAGACCAATCAGCCCCAGCATTTT	CASSYSRETNQPQHF	TRBV6-5	NA	TRBJ1-5	NA
TGTGCCAGTAGTATAGGACTAGCGGGGGGCAATGAGCAGTTCTTC	CASSIGLAGGNEQFF	TRBV19	TRBD2	TRBJ2-1	NA
TGTGCCAGCTCACCATCAGGGAATAATTCACCCCTCCACTTT	CASSPSGNNSPLHF	TRBV18	NA	TRBJ1-6	NA
TGTGCCAGCTCACCCCCCGGGACAAGCAATCAGCCCCAGCATTTT	CASSPPGTSNQPQHF	TRBV18	NA	TRBJ1-5	NA
TGTGCCTGGAGTAGGGGCTCCGGGGTGTACTCTGGGGCCAACGTCCTGACTTTC	CAWSRGSGVYSGANVLTF	TRBV30	NA	TRBJ2-6	NA
TGTGCCAGCAGACAGGGACGGAGTAATTCACCCCTCCACTTT	CASRQGRSNSPLHF	TRBV7-6	NA	TRBJ1-6	NA
TGTGCCATCAGTGAGTCGGCAGGGCCGAGCACTGAAGCTTTCTTT	CAISESAGPSTEAFF	TRBV10-3	NA	TRBJ1-1	NA
TGTGCCAGCAGCCGAGATAGGGGGAGCGGTCCGAGGGAAGAGACCCAGTACTTC	CASSRDRGSGPREETQYF	TRBV11-2	NA	TRBJ2-5	NA
TGTGCCAGCAGCTTGAGAAGCCCGAGGACCGGGGAGCTGTTTTTT	CASSLRSPRTGELFF	TRBV11-2	NA	TRBJ2-2	NA
TGTGCCAGCAGTCCGGTTACAGATACGCAGTATTTT	CASSPVTDTQYF	TRBV28	NA	TRBJ2-3	NA
TGTGCCTGGAGTGGGTATTATGGACAGGGGAACTTCTTT	CAWSGYYGQGNFF	TRBV30	TRBD1	TRBJ1-1	NA
TGTGCCAGCAGAGCCCAAGCAGGGTCCAATCAGCCCCAGCATTTT	CASRAQAGSNQPQHF	TRBV2	NA	TRBJ1-5	NA
TGCGCCAGCAGCCAGGGACGGTCCTCTGGAAACACCATATATTTT	CASSQGRSSGNTIYF	TRBV4-1	NA	TRBJ1-3	few
TGTGCCAGCAGCTTCGGACAGGTTAACACTGAAGCTTTCTTT	CASSFGQVNTEAFF	TRBV7-9	TRBD1	TRBJ1-1	once
TGTGCCAGCAACCCTTGGACAGGGAAGGGCAATGAGCAGTTCTTC	CASNPWTGKGNEQFF	TRBV7-9	TRBD1	TRBJ2-1	few
TGCGCCAGCAGCCAAGATTTCGGCAGGAGGGCAGATACGCAGTATTTT	CASSQDFGRRADTQYF	TRBV4-3	NA	TRBJ2-3	NA
TGTGCCAGCAGGAGGACCGGGACAGGGGTGTCACCCCTCCACTTT	CASRRTGTGVSPLHF	TRBV6-5	TRBD1	TRBJ1-6	once
TGTGCCAGCAGTTTAAAGGCCTCAGCGGTCTTATACAATGAGCAGTTCTTC	CASSLKASAVLYNEQFF	TRBV27	NA	TRBJ2-1	NA
TGTGCCAGCAGCTACCGGGGGGGCAGTACCGGGGAGCTGTTTTTT	CASSYRGGSTGELFF	TRBV7-9	TRBD2	TRBJ2-2	NA
TGTGCCAGCAGTCGGGGGGGGACAGGGAACAATGAGCAGTTCTTC	CASSRGGTGNNEQFF	TRBV6-5	NA	TRBJ2-1	NA
TGTGCCAGCAGCTTTCTAGGGGGGGCCTACACCTTC	CASSFLGGAYTF	TRBV7-9	NA	TRBJ1-2	NA
TGTGCCAGCAGCTCTGGGGGGGGTCAAGGGGTCGAGCAGTACTTC	CASSSGGGQGVEQYF	TRBV7-6	TRBD2	TRBJ2-7	few
TGCGCCAGCAGTGAGGGAGGCAGCAACAATGAGCAGTTCTTC	CASSEGGSNNEQFF	TRBV10-1	NA	TRBJ2-1	NA
TGCGCCAGCAGCCAAGGGCCTAGCGGGGGCACAGCCTCCTACGAGCAGTACTTC	CASSQGPSGGTASYEQYF	TRBV4-3	TRBD2	TRBJ2-7	NA
TGTGCCAGCAGCTTAGGACAGTTAGACGGAGAGACCCAGTACTTC	CASSLGQLDGETQYF	TRBV9	NA	TRBJ2-5	NA
TGTGCCAGCAGCCTAGTATACCCACGACAAGGTCGGCGCAATCAGCCCCAGCATTTT	CASSLVYPRQGRRNQPQHF	TRBV5-8	NA	TRBJ1-5	once
TGTGCCAGTGATACAGGGGTTTCATGGGAGACCCAGTACTTC	CASDTGVSWETQYF	TRBV7-2	TRBD1	TRBJ2-5	NA